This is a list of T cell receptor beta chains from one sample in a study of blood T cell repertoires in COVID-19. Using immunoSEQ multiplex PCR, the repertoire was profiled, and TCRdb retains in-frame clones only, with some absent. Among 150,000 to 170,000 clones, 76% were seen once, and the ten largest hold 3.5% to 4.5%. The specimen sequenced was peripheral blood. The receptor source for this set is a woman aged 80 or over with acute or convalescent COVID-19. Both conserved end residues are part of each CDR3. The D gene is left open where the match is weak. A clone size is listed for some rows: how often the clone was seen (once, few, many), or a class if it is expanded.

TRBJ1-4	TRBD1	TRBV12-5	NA	CASGLNPGQAIEKLFF	TGTGCTAGTGGTTTGAATCCGGGACAGGCCATTGAAAAACTGTTTTTT
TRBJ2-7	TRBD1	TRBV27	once	CASSDRASAYEQYF	TGTGCCAGCAGCGACAGGGCCTCTGCCTACGAGCAGTACTTC
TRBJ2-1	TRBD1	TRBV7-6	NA	CASSLPPSGGKRDEQFF	TGTGCCAGCAGCTTACCCCCGTCAGGGGGCAAACGGGATGAGCAGTTCTTC
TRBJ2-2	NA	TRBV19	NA	CASSIGQKNTGELFF	TGTGCCAGTAGTATCGGACAGAAAAACACCGGGGAGCTGTTTTTT
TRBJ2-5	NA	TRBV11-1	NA	CASSPRPGAQYF	TGTGCCAGCAGCCCACGGCCCGGGGCCCAGTACTTC
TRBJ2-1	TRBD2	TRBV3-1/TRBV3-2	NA	CASSQTGLAGAGEQFF	TGTGCCAGCAGCCAAACCGGACTAGCGGGGGCAGGCGAGCAGTTCTTC
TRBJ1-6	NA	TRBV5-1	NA	CASSLEQKNNSPLHF	TGCGCCAGCAGCTTGGAACAGAAGAATAATTCACCCCTCCACTTT
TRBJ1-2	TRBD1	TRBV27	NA	CASSTNRDSIYGYTF	TGTGCCAGCAGTACAAACCGGGACAGCATCTATGGCTACACCTTC
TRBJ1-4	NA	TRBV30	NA	CAWSDYRFNEKLFF	TGTGCCTGGAGCGATTACAGATTTAATGAAAAACTGTTTTTT
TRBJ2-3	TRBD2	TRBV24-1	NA	CATSSSGSGTDTQYF	TGTGCCACCAGTTCTAGCGGGAGTGGTACAGATACGCAGTATTTT
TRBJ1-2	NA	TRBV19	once	CASSIVSRVSWTF	TGTGCCAGTAGTATAGTTAGCCGGGTGAGCTGGACCTTC
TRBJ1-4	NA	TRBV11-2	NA	CASSFRAGDREKLFF	TGTGCCAGCAGCTTCAGGGCAGGGGATCGTGAAAAACTGTTTTTT
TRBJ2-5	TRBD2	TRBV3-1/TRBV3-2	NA	CASSASGRGGQETQYF	TGTGCCAGCAGCGCTAGCGGGAGAGGAGGGCAAGAGACCCAGTACTTC
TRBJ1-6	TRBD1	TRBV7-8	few	CASSHRDRENSPLHF	TGTGCCAGCAGCCACCGGGACAGGGAGAATTCACCCCTCCACTTT
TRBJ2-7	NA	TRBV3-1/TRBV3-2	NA	CASGHRGTPGEQYF	TGTGCCAGCGGCCACCGGGGGACGCCGGGTGAGCAGTACTTC
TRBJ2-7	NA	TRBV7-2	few	CASSLSGVREQYF	TGTGCCAGCAGCTTATCGGGAGTTAGGGAGCAGTACTTC
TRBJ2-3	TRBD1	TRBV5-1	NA	CASSLRPGQGRTDTQYF	TGCGCCAGCAGCCTACGACCGGGACAGGGTCGTACAGATACGCAGTATTTT
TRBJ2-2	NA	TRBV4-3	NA	CASSQDVHTGELFF	TGCGCCAGCAGCCAAGACGTTCACACCGGGGAGCTGTTTTTT
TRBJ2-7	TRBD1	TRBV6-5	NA	CASSYGQGSYEQYF	TGTGCCAGCAGCTATGGACAGGGATCCTACGAGCAGTACTTC
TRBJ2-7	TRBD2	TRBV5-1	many	CSSSRGVGEQYF	TGCTCCTCCAGCCGGGGGGTCGGCGAGCAGTACTTC
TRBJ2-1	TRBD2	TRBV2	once	CASMGGRIYNEQFF	TGTGCCAGCATGGGCGGGAGAATCTACAATGAGCAGTTCTTC
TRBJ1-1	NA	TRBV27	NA	CASSLGSIRNTEAFF	TGTGCCAGCAGTTTAGGGAGTATTAGGAACACTGAAGCTTTCTTT
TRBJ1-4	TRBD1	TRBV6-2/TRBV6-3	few	CASSDRGSGEKLFF	TGTGCCAGCAGCGACAGGGGATCGGGTGAAAAACTGTTTTTT
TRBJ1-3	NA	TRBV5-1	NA	CASSLEGGDTIYF	TGCGCCAGCAGCTTGGAAGGGGGGGACACCATATATTTT
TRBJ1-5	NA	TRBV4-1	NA	CASSQAPVRTGRNQPQHF	TGCGCCAGCAGCCAAGCCCCTGTTCGAACAGGGCGTAACCAGCCCCAGCATTTT
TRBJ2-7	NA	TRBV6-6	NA	CASRLNQGSSYEQYF	TGTGCCAGCAGACTGAATCAGGGTTCGAGCTACGAGCAGTACTTC
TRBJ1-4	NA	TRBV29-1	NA	CSVGTSGMEKLFF	TGCAGCGTCGGGACATCGGGCATGGAAAAACTGTTTTTT
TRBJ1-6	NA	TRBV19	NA	CASSIGTKGSPLHF	TGTGCCAGTAGTATAGGGACAAAGGGTTCACCCCTCCACTTT
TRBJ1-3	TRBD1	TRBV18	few	CASSPQGAGGNTIYF	TGTGCCAGCTCACCACAGGGGGCTGGTGGAAACACCATATATTTT
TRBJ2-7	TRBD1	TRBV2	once	CASTRQGAGEQYF	TGTGCCAGCACTCGACAGGGGGCGGGAGAGCAGTACTTC
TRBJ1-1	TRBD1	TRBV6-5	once	CASRFTGTGRTEAFF	TGTGCCAGCAGATTCACCGGGACAGGGAGGACTGAAGCTTTCTTT
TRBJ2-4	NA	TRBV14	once	CASSQRTTGRKNIQYF	TGTGCCAGCAGCCAGAGGACTACAGGAAGAAAAAACATTCAGTACTTC
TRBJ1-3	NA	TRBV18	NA	CASSAFLEGARNTIYF	TGTGCCAGCTCAGCATTCCTGGAAGGGGCGAGGAACACCATATATTTT
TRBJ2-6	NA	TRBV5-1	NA	CARQIRKARAGANVLTF	TGCGCCAGACAGATAAGGAAGGCGCGGGCTGGGGCCAACGTCCTGACTTTC
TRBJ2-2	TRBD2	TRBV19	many	CASAPPAGLAGYRNGELFF	TGTGCCAGTGCCCCGCCGGCGGGACTAGCGGGGTATAGGAACGGGGAGCTGTTTTTT
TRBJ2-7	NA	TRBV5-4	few	CASSSPVEQYF	TGTGCCAGCAGCTCCCCCGTCGAGCAGTACTTC
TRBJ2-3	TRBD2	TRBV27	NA	CASSSSGGGLGDTQYF	TGTGCCAGCAGTTCCAGCGGGGGGGGTTTGGGAGATACGCAGTATTTT
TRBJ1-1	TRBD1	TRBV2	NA	CASRIDRVTEAFF	TGTGCCAGCCGTATAGACAGGGTCACTGAAGCTTTCTTT
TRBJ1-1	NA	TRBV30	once	CAWSPMVANTEAFF	TGTGCCTGGAGTCCAATGGTGGCGAACACTGAAGCTTTCTTT
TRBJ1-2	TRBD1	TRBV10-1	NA	CASSEGQGYGYTF	TGCGCCAGCAGTGAGGGACAGGGATATGGCTACACCTTC
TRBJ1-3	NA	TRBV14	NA	CASSGHSGNTIYF	TGTGCCAGCAGCGGGCACTCTGGAAACACCATATATTTT
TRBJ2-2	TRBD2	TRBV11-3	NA	CASSRAPGLAGTGELFF	TGTGCCAGCAGCCGAGCGCCGGGACTAGCCGGCACCGGGGAGCTGTTTTTT